This TCR beta chain was captured by sequencing in a study of blood T cell repertoires in COVID-19. Assay used: immunoSEQ multiplex PCR; TCRdb lists only in-frame clones, some missing. The sample lists tens of thousands of clones, 65% to 85% occurring once. The V gene lost 6 bases and the J gene lost 5 bases, with 16 bases spanning the gap. The CDR3 has 15 amino acids. The V gene's germline CDR1 is SNHLY and CDR2 FYNNEI. The sequencing input was peripheral blood. The chain is built from TRBV2 and TRBJ1-4, with a tentative D call TRBD1 (5 bases). The sequence was collected from a woman aged 55-69 years with acute or convalescent COVID-19. The CDR3 loop reads CASSPEQGRNEKLFF. The CDR3 DNA reads as TGTGCCAGCAGCCCGGAGCAGGGAAGAAATGAAAAACTGTTTTTT.